This T cell receptor beta chain emerged from a study of human thymus T cells. Study-level findings and limits: Repertoires from thymus and blood appeared to show biased V and J gene usage.

Germline V gene lookup returns CDR1 MDHEN and CDR2 SYDVKM. There are 14 residues in the CDR3. J lost 3 bases, V lost 8 bases, and 5 bases had no gene match. Thymus tissue was removed during corrective cardiac surgery. Donation was from healthy Finnish infants who were having corrective surgery that addressed congenital heart defects. As to this clone: Its cognate antigen is unknown.

Produced via immunoSEQ multiplex PCR; TCRdb's table is partial and in-frame only. The repertoire has fewer than 85,000 clones, 85% to 95% of them found once; the top ten carry about 0.03%. The rearrangement joins TRBV28 to TRBJ2-1; TRBD1 agrees at 9 bases. Sample: thymus tissue. The receptor's source is a girl less than two years old with a congenital heart defect but otherwise immunologically healthy. The CDR3 protein is CASRRDRDYNEQFF. CDR3 coding DNA: TGTGCCAGCCGACGGGACAGGGACTACAATGAGCAGTTCTTC.